This record looks at one T cell receptor (beta chain) sequence and its context. Its antigen is undetermined. This record comes from a study of siplizumab effects on memory and regulatory T cells. The table came from immunoSEQ multiplex PCR; TCRdb's copy has only in-frame clones and leaves some out. The sample lists some 100,000 clones, roughly 93% occurring once. V gave up 6 bases and J gave up 6 bases; unmatched junction bases: 5. The CDR3 runs to 13 residues. Germline V gene sequence: CDR1 MRHNA, CDR2 SNTAGT. Study results and caveats: The apparent diversity of naive T cells exceeded that of memory cells, and naive T cells seemed to make a major contribution to the alloresponse. Unstimulated subsets accounted for the mapping of only a minor share of the clones that were alloreactive.

J is TRBJ2-3 and V is TRBV6-4, with 8 bases lining up with TRBD2. The sequence was obtained from a human donor in good health. Material for sequencing was CD8+ T cells sorted from blood. The chain's CDR3 is CASSAGGTDTQYF. The CDR3 nucleotides are TGTGCCAGCAGCGCGGGGGGAACGGATACGCAGTATTTT.